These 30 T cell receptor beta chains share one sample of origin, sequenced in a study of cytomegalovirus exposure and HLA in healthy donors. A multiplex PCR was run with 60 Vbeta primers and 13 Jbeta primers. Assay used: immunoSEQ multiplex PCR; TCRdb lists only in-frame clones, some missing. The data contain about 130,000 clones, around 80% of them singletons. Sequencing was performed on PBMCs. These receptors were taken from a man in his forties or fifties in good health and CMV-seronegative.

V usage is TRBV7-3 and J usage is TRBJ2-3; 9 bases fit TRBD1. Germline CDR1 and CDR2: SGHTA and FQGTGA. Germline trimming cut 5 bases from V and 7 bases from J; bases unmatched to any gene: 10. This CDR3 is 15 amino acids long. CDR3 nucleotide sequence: TGTGCCAGCAGCCTAGAGACAGGGGGGGCCTATACGCAGTATTTT. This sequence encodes CASSLETGGAYTQYF.

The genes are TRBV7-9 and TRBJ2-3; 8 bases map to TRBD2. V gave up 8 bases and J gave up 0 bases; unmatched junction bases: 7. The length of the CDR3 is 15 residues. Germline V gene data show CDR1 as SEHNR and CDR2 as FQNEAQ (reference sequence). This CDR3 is CASDSGGHSTDTQYF. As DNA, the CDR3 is TGTGCCAGCGACTCGGGGGGGCACAGCACAGATACGCAGTATTTT.

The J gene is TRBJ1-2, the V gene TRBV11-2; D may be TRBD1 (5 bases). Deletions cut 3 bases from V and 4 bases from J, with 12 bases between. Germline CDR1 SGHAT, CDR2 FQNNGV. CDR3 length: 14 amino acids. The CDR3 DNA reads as TGTGCCAGCAGCTTTGGAACAGGCGGCTATGGCTACACCTTC. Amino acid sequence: CASSFGTGGYGYTF.

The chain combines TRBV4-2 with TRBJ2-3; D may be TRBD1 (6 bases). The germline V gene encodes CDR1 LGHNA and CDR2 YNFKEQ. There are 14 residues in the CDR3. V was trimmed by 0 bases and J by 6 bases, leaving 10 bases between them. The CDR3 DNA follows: TGTGCCAGCAGCCAAGATAGGGGGATGGATACGCAGTATTTT. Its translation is CASSQDRGMDTQYF.

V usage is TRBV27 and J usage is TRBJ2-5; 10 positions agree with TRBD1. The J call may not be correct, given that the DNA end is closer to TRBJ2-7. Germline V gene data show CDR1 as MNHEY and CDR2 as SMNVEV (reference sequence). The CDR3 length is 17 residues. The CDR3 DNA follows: TGTGCCAGCAGTCCGGGACAGGGGAAATTCGTGGGCTACGAGCAGTACTTC. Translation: CASSPGQGKFVGYEQYF.

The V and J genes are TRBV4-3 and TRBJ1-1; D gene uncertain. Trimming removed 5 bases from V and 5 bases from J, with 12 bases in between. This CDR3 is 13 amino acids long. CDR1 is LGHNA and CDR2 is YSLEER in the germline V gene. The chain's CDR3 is CASSYEGFTEAFF. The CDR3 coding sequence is TGCGCCAGCAGCTATGAGGGTTTTACTGAAGCTTTCTTT.

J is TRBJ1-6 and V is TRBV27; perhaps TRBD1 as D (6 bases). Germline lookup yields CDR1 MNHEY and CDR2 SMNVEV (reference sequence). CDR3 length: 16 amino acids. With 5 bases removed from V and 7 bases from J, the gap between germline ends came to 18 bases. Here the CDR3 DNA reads TGTGCCAGCAGTCAACAGGGATTAGTGTCGAATTCACCCCTCCACTTT. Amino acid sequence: CASSQQGLVSNSPLHF.

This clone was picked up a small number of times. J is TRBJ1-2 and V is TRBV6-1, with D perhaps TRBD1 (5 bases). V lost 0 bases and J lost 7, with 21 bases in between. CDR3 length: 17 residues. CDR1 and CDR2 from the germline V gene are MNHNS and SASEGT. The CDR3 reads CASSEASLRQGSSGYTF. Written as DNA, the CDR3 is TGTGCCAGCAGTGAAGCCTCACTGCGGCAGGGAAGTAGTGGCTACACCTTC.

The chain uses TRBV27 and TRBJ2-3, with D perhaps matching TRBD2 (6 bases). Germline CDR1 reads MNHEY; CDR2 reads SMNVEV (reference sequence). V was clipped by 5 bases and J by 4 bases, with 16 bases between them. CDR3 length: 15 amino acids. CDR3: CASSPYPWRADTQYF. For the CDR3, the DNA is TGTGCCAGCAGTCCCTACCCCTGGAGGGCAGATACGCAGTATTTT.

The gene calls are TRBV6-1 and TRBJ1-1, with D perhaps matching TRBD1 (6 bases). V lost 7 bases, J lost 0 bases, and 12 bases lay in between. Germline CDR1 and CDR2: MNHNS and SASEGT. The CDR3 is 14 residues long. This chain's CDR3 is CASTYREMNTEAFF. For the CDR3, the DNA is TGTGCCAGCACCTACAGGGAAATGAACACTGAAGCTTTCTTT.

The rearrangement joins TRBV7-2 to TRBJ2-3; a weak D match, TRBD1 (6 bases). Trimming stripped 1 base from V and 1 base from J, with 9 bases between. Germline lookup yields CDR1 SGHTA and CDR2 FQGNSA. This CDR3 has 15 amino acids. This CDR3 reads CASSLVYRGTDTQYF. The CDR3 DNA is TGTGCCAGCAGCTTAGTTTACAGGGGCACAGATACGCAGTATTTT.

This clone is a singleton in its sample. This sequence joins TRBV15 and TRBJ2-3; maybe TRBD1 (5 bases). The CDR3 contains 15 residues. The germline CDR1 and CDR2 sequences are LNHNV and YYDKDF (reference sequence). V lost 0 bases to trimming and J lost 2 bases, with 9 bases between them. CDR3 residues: CATSRDVGATDTQYF. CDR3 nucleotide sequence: TGTGCCACCAGCAGAGATGTAGGGGCCACAGATACGCAGTATTTT.

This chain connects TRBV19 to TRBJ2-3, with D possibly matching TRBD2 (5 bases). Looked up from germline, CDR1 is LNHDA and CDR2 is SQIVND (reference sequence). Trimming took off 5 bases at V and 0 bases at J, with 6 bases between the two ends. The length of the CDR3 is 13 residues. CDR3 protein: CASSDYSTDTQYF. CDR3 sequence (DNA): TGTGCCAGTAGTGACTATAGCACAGATACGCAGTATTTT.

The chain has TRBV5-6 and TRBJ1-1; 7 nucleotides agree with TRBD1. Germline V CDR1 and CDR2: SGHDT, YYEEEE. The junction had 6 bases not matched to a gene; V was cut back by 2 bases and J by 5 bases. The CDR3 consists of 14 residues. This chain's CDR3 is CASSLPTGRTEAFF. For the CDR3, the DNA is TGTGCCAGCAGCTTACCGACAGGGCGAACTGAAGCTTTCTTT.

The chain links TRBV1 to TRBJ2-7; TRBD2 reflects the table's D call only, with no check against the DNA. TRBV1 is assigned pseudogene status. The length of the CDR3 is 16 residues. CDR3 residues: CTSRAGRAGKSYEQYF. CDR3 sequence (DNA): TGCACCAGCCGCGCGGGCAGGGCGGGGAAATCCTACGAGCAGTACTTC.

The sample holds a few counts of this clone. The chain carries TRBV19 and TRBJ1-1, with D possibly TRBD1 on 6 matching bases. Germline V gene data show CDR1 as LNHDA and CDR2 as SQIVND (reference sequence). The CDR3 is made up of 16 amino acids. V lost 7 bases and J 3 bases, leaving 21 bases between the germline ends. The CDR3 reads CASINLRGSGDTEAFF. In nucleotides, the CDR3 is TGTGCCAGTATAAACCTAAGGGGGTCTGGCGACACTGAAGCTTTCTTT.

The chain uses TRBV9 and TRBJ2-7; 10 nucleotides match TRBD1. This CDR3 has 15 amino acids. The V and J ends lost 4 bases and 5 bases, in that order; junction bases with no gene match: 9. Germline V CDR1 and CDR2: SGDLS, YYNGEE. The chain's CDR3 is CASSPYGTGANEQYF. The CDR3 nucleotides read TGTGCCAGCAGCCCCTATGGGACAGGGGCCAACGAGCAGTACTTC.

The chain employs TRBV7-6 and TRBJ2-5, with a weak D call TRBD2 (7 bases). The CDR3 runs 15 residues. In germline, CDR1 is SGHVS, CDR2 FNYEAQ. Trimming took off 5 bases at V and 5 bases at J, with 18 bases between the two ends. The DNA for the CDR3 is TGTGCCAGCAGCCTAGTGGGGGGGCCCCGGGAGACCCAGTACTTC. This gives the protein CASSLVGGPRETQYF.

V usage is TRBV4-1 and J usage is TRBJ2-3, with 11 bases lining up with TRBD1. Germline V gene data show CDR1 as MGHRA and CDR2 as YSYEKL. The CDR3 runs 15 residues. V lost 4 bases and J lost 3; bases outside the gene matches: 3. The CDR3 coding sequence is TGCGCCAGCAGCCCGGGACAGGGGGTTACAGATACGCAGTATTTT. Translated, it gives CASSPGQGVTDTQYF.

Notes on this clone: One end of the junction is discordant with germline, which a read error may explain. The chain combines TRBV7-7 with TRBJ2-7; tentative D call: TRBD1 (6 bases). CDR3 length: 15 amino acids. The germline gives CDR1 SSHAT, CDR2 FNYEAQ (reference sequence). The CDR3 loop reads CASSTDRLSSYEQYF. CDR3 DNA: TGTGCTAGCAGCACAGACAGGTTGAGCTCCTACGAGCAGTACTTC.

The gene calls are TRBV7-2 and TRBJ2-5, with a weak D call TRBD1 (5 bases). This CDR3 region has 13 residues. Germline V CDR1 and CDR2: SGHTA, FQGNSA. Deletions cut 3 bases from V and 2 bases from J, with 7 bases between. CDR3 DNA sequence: TGTGCCAGCAGCTTTAACAGGCAAGAGACCCAGTACTTC. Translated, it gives CASSFNRQETQYF.

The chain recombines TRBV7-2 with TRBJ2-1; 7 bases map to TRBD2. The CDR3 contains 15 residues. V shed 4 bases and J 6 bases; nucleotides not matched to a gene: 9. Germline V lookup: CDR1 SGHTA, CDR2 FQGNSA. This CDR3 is CASSSSGISANEQFF. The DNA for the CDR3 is TGTGCCAGCAGCTCTAGCGGCATTTCAGCCAATGAGCAGTTCTTC. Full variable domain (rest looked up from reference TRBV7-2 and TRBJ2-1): GAGVSQSPSNKVTEKGKDVELRCDPISGHTALYWYRQSLGQGLEFLIYFQGNSAPDKSGLPSDRFSAERTGGSVSTLTIQRTQQEDSAVYLCASSSSGISANEQFFGPGTRLTVL.

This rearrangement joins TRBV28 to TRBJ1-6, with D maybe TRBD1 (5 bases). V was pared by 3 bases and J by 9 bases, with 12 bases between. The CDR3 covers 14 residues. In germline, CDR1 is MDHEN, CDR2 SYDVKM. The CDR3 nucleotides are TGTGCCAGCAGTTTGGGGGGTCTCGGTTCACCCCTCCACTTT. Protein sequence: CASSLGGLGSPLHF.

The CDR3 DNA sequence: TGTGCCAGCAGTTTTTCAGGAGGAATCTCCGAGCAGTACTTC. This sequence encodes CASSFSGGISEQYF. The V call is TRBV27, the J call TRBJ2-7, with D perhaps matching TRBD2 (5 bases). Germline lookup yields CDR1 MNHEY and CDR2 SMNVEV (reference sequence). The CDR3 has 14 residues. V lost 3 bases to trimming and J lost 6 bases, with 15 bases between them.

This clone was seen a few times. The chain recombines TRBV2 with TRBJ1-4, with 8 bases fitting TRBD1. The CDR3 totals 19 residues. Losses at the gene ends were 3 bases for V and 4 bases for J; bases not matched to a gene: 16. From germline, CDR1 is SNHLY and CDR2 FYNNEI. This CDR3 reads CASSDSLFGTGLNNEKLFF. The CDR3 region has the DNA TGTGCCAGCAGTGATTCTTTATTTGGGACAGGCCTAAATAATGAAAAACTGTTTTTT.

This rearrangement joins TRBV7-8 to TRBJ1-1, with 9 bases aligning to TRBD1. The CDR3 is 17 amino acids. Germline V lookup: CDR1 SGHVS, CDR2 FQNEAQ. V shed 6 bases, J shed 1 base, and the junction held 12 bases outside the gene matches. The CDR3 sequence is CASRPGGQGSGNTEAFF. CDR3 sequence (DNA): TGTGCCAGCAGACCAGGTGGACAGGGGAGTGGGAACACTGAAGCTTTCTTT.

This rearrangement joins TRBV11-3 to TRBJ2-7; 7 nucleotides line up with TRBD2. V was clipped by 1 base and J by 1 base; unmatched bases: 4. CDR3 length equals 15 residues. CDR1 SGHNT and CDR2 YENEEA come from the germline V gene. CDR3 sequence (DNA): TGTGCCAGCAGCTTAGCTAGCGGAGTTTCCTACGAGCAGTACTTC. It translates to CASSLASGVSYEQYF.

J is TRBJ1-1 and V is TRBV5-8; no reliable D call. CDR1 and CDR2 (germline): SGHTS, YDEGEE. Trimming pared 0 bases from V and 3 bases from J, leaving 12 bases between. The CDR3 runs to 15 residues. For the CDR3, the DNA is TGTGCCAGCAGCTTGGTAGGCCCCGGGGACACTGAAGCTTTCTTT. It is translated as CASSLVGPGDTEAFF.

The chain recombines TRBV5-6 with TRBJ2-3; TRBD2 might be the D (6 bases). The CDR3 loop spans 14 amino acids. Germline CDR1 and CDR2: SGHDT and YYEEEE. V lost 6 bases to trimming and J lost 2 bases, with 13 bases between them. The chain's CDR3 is CASNPGLSTDTQYF. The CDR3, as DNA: TGTGCCAGCAACCCGGGACTTTCCACAGATACGCAGTATTTT.

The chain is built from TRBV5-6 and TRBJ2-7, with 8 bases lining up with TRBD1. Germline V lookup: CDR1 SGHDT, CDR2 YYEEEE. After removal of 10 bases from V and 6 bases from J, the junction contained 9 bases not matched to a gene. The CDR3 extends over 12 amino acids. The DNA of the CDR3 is TGTGCCTCCCAGGGGGCCCTCCGCGAGCAGTACTTC. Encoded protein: CASQGALREQYF.